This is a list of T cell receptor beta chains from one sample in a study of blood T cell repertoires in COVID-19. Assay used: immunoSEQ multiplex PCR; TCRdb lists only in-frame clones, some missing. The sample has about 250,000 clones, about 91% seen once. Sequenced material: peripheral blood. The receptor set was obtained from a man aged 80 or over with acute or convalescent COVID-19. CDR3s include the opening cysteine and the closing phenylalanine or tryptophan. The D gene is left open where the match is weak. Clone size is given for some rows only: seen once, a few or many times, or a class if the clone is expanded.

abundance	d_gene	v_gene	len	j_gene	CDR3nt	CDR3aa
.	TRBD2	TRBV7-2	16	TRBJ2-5	TGTGCCAGCAGACTACGAAAAACTAGCGGGGGGGAGGCCCAGTACTTC	CASRLRKTSGGEAQYF
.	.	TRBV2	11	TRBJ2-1	TGTGCCAGCAGTGTCGGTCATGAGCAGTTCTTC	CASSVGHEQFF
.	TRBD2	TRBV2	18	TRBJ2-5	TGTGCCAGCAGTGAACCCCTAATTTCGGGGGGGCGACTTGAGACCCAGTACTTC	CASSEPLISGGRLETQYF
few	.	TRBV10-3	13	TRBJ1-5	TGTGCCATCAGTGAGTCCCGGTATCAGCCCCAGCATTTT	CAISESRYQPQHF
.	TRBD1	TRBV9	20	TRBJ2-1	TGTGCCAGCAGCCCCGCCGGGACAGGGGAAACGGCGGGACCCTACAATGAGCAGTTCTTC	CASSPAGTGETAGPYNEQFF
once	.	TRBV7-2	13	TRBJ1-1	TGTGCCAGCATCCCAGGAGGGGGGGAGGGAGCTTTCTTT	CASIPGGGEGAFF
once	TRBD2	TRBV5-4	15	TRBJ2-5	TGTGCCAGCAGCTTGGCCGGGGGGTCATGGGAGACCCAGTACTTC	CASSLAGGSWETQYF
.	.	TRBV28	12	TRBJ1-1	TGTGCCAGCAGTTTCCAAAACACTGAAGCTTTCTTT	CASSFQNTEAFF
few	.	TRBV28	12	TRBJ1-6	TGTGCCAGCACTCTCAGGAATTCACCCCTCCACTTT	CASTLRNSPLHF
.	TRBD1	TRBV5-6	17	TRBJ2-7	TGTGCCAGCAGCTTGGATCCGGGGACAGGGAGCTCCTACGAGCAGTACTTC	CASSLDPGTGSSYEQYF
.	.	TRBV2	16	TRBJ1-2	TGTGCCAGCAGTGAAGCGCCAGGCTCGCCAGGGCTTGGCTACACCTTC	CASSEAPGSPGLGYTF
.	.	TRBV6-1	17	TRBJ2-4	TGTGCCAGCAGTGAAGCGCTTCTGGGAGGAGCCAAAAACATTCAGTACTTC	CASSEALLGGAKNIQYF
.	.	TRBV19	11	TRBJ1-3	TGTGCCAGCCGCGGAGGAAACACCATATATTTT	CASRGGNTIYF
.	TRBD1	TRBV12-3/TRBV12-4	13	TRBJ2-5	TGTGCCAGCAGCCGGGGACAGCAAGAGACCCAGTACTTC	CASSRGQQETQYF
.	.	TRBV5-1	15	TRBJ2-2	TGCGCCAGCAGCTTGGTGGGAGAGGACGCCGGGGAGCTGTTTTTT	CASSLVGEDAGELFF
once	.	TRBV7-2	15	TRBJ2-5	TGTGCCAGCAGCTTACGCGCGAGGGTGGCGGAGACCCAGTACTTC	CASSLRARVAETQYF
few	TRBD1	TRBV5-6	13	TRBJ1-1	TGTGCCAGCGGCCGGGACAGGAACACTGAAGCTTTCTTT	CASGRDRNTEAFF
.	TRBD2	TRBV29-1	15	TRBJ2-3	TGCAGCGCCACCAGGACTAGCGGGGGAACAGATACGCAGTATTTT	CSATRTSGGTDTQYF
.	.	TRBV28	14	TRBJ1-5	TGTGCCAGCAGTTTACACAGAAGCAATCAGCCCCAGCATTTT	CASSLHRSNQPQHF
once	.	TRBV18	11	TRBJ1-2	TGTGCCAGCTCAAGCGGGTATGGCTACACCTTC	CASSSGYGYTF
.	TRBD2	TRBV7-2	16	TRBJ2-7	TGTGCCAGCAGCCAGGGAGCGGGACTAGCGGGCTACGAGCAGTACTTC	CASSQGAGLAGYEQYF
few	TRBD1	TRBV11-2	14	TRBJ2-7	TGTGCCAGCAGCTTAGCACAGGGGAACTACGAGCAGTACTTC	CASSLAQGNYEQYF
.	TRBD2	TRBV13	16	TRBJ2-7	TGTGCCAGCAGCCCTGACGGAGCGGGAGGTCCGTACGAGCAGTACTTC	CASSPDGAGGPYEQYF
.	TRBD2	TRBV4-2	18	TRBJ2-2	TGTGCCAGCAGCCAAGATGCTAGCGGGGGGGCGAACACCGGGGAGCTGTTTTTT	CASSQDASGGANTGELFF
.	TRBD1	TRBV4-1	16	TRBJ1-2	TGCGCCAGCAGCCAACGAGGGACAGGAGCTAACTATGGCTACACCTTC	CASSQRGTGANYGYTF
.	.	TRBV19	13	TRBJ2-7	TGTGCCAGTAGTATCCAGACTACGGGCGAGCAGTACTTC	CASSIQTTGEQYF
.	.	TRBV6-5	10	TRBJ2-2	TGTGCCAGCCGGAGGGGGGAGCTGTTTTTT	CASRRGELFF
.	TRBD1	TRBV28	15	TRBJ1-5	TGTGCCAGCAGTTTGGACAGGGAGCGGGATCAGCCCCAGCATTTT	CASSLDRERDQPQHF
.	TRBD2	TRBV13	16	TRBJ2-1	TGTGCCAGCAGCTTAGTTAGCGGGAGAACCTACAATGAGCAGTTCTTC	CASSLVSGRTYNEQFF
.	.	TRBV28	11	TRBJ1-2	TGTGCCAGCAGGGGAGGGCATGGCTACACCTTC	CASRGGHGYTF
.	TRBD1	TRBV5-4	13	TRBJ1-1	TGTGCCAGCAGCCATGGGACAGACAAAGAAGCTTTCTTT	CASSHGTDKEAFF
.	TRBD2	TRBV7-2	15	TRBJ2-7	TGTGCCAGCAGCGCTAGACTAGCGGAGACCTACGAGCAGTACTTC	CASSARLAETYEQYF